This T cell receptor (beta chain) comes out of a study of blood T cell repertoires in COVID-19. At the level of the study: COVID-19 samples from acute and convalescent phases originated in the United States, Italy and Spain. T cells, B-cell-depleted T cells, or PBMCs supplied cDNA or gDNA.

This clone showed up just once. Germline V gives CDR1 MDHEN, CDR2 SYDVKM. The CDR3 contains 14 residues. The ends were cut back, 4 bases at V and 4 bases at J, with 11 bases in the middle. Authors' processing steps: Reference gene primer amplification in the assay estimated nucleated cell counts. Produced via immunoSEQ multiplex PCR; TCRdb's table is partial and in-frame only. V, J and clone size were drawn from that table, and D and trimming were deduced from the DNA. Altogether over 35,000 clones are present, 70% to 90% being singletons, with the ten largest covering 8% to 9%. Sequencing was carried out using peripheral blood. V and J are TRBV28 and TRBJ2-1; a weak D match, TRBD1 (6 bases). The sequence came from a man between 60 and 70 years old with active COVID-19. The CDR3 DNA follows: TGTGCCAGCAGTTCGCGGACAGATTACAATGAGCAGTTCTTC. Its protein product is CASSSRTDYNEQFF.